The 19 T cell receptor beta chains given below trace back to one sample, sequenced in a study of T cell responses to AZD1222 COVID-19 vaccine (dated by TCRdb to about 2021). The time point label, read with the paper, signifies: about 28 days (+/-7) after the second vaccine dose. Library method: the immunoSEQ multiplex PCR assay. Here the immuneACCESS table is served through TCRdb, limited to in-frame sequences with V and J called. Missing clones are a known gap in these copies; in checked studies unresolved V genes cover under half, and the rest lacks a known reason. The sample table lists 250,000 to 300,000 clones, approximately 94% of them with a count of one. 0.55% of the sample belongs to the ten largest clones. The sample was peripheral blood, taken 28 days after the second AZD1222 dose. These TCRs come from an adult who received the AZD1222 COVID-19 vaccine.

The chain carries TRBV19 and TRBJ1-3, with D hard to call. The germline V and J ends were trimmed by 5 bases and 5 bases, with 7 bases remaining between them. Per the germline V gene, CDR1 is LNHDA and CDR2 is SQIVND (reference sequence). There are 12 residues in the CDR3. The CDR3 sequence is CASSPRRNTIYF. Written as DNA, the CDR3 is TGTGCCAGTAGTCCCAGGAGAAACACCATATATTTT.

The rearrangement joins TRBV7-9 to TRBJ2-7; TRBD1 might be the D (6 bases). The CDR3 totals 13 residues. Trimming cost V 5 bases and J 4 bases, with 12 bases left between them. Germline V gene lookup returns CDR1 SEHNR and CDR2 FQNEAQ (reference sequence). CDR3 nucleotides: TGTGCCAGCAGCCTTGGGACACTTTACGAGCAGTACTTC. This codes for CASSLGTLYEQYF.

The gene calls are TRBV5-8 and TRBJ1-3, with a possible D match to TRBD1 (6 bases). Germline V gene sequence: CDR1 SGHTS, CDR2 YDEGEE. This CDR3 is 15 amino acids long. Trimming stripped 6 bases from V and 8 bases from J, with 21 bases between. The DNA of the CDR3 is TGTGCCAGCAACCGTGGACAGTTGGAGGGGGACACCATATATTTT. Amino acids: CASNRGQLEGDTIYF.

The chain uses TRBV2 and TRBJ1-1; D gene ambiguous. Germline assignment: CDR1 SNHLY and CDR2 FYNNEI. The CDR3 loop spans 14 amino acids. V lost 10 bases and J lost 5, with 20 bases in between. The CDR3 protein is CATRSVGARTEAFF. The CDR3 DNA follows: TGTGCCACGAGGTCCGTGGGCGCGAGGACTGAAGCTTTCTTT.

The genes are TRBV7-9 and TRBJ1-2, with unresolved D. Germline V gives CDR1 SEHNR, CDR2 FQNEAQ (reference sequence). V lost 4 bases and J lost 8, with 14 bases in between. This CDR3 region has 13 residues. CDR3 bases: TGTGCCAGCAGCTACGAGGCTCTAGCGGGCTACACCTTC. Protein sequence: CASSYEALAGYTF.

The V gene is TRBV7-9, the J gene TRBJ2-2; D is ambiguous. The V end lost 3 bases, the J end lost 5 bases, and 10 bases lay between the germline ends. This CDR3 has 14 residues. Germline lookup yields CDR1 SEHNR and CDR2 FQNEAQ (reference sequence). The CDR3 spells CASSFHLGTGELFF. CDR3 DNA: TGTGCCAGCAGCTTTCACCTGGGGACCGGGGAGCTGTTTTTT.

The V gene is TRBV3-1 (or the pseudogene TRBV3-2), the J gene TRBJ1-2; possible D gene TRBD1, 6 bases. V was pared by 10 bases and J by 6 bases, with 18 bases between. CDR1 LGHDT and CDR2 YNNKEL come from the germline V gene (reference sequence). CDR3 length: 13 residues. The CDR3 spells CATSGTITDGYTF. Written as DNA, the CDR3 is TGTGCCACCTCCGGGACAATAACCGATGGCTACACCTTC.

This clone was observed once. This chain uses TRBV12-3 or TRBV12-4 with TRBJ1-3; D gene uncertain. The CDR3 is 12 amino acids. Between the trimmed V and J ends, which lost 1 base and 5 bases, there was a span of 3 bases. The CDR3 bases are TGTGCCAGCAGTTTAGATAGAAACACCATATATTTT. It yields the protein CASSLDRNTIYF.

This chain links TRBV25-1 with TRBJ1-1, with D unclear. Germline CDR1 MGHDK, CDR2 SYGVNS. The germline V and J ends were trimmed by 1 base and 1 base, with 10 bases remaining between them. This CDR3 is built from 15 residues. CDR3 residues: CASSELTRGNTEAFF. Written as DNA, the CDR3 is TGTGCCAGCAGTGAATTAACAAGAGGGAACACTGAAGCTTTCTTT. Based on the CDR3 plus reference TRBV25-1 and TRBJ1-1, the full variable domain is EADIYQTPRYLVIGTGKKITLECSQTMGHDKMYWYQQDPGMELHLIHYSYGVNSTEKGDLSSESTVSRIRTEHFPLTLESARPSHTSQYLCASSELTRGNTEAFFGQGTRLTVV.

This rearrangement joins TRBV19 to TRBJ1-5, with D uncertain. Germline lookup yields CDR1 LNHDA and CDR2 SQIVND (reference sequence). Trimming left V 5 bases short and J 3 bases short, with 11 bases between. The CDR3 sequence is 14 residues long. CDR3 sequence (DNA): TGTGCCAGTAGTGTCCGGGATACCAATCAGCCCCAGCATTTT. It specifies CASSVRDTNQPQHF.

The rearrangement links TRBV14 to TRBJ2-7, with 9 bases fitting TRBD2. The ends lost 0 bases at V and 6 bases at J; junction bases unmatched: 12. Germline CDR1 and CDR2: SGHDN and FVKESK. The CDR3 length is 17 residues. CDR3 nucleotides: TGTGCCAGCAGCCAAGAAGGAGCGGGAGGTGCTCTAAGCGAGCAGTACTTC. It translates to CASSQEGAGGALSEQYF.

In this sample, this clone turned up once. V is TRBV5-5 and J is TRBJ1-5; D uncertain. Trimming stripped 3 bases from V and 2 bases from J, with 9 bases between. This CDR3 has 14 residues. Germline V lookup: CDR1 SGHKS, CDR2 YYEKEE (reference sequence). The CDR3 loop is CASSSERGNQPQHF. DNA for the CDR3: TGTGCCAGCAGCTCGGAGAGAGGCAATCAGCCCCAGCATTTT.

This chain joins TRBV19 and TRBJ2-1, with 13 bases lining up with TRBD2. The CDR3 spans 14 residues. CDR1 is LNHDA and CDR2 is SQIVND in the germline V gene (reference sequence). V dropped 5 bases and J dropped 11; count of bases not matched to a gene: 6. The CDR3 nucleotides read TGTGCCAGTAGTGGGGGGACTAGCGGGAATAAGCAGTTCTTC. It yields the protein CASSGGTSGNKQFF.

The sample holds one count of this clone. V and J are TRBV4-1 and TRBJ2-7; D unresolved. CDR1 and CDR2 (germline): MGHRA, YSYEKL. The CDR3 has 15 amino acids. V lost 3 bases to trimming and J lost 0 bases, with 12 bases between them. This CDR3 reads CASSHTDGSSYEQYF. The CDR3 region has the DNA TGCGCCAGCAGCCACACGGACGGTAGCTCCTACGAGCAGTACTTC.

The J gene is TRBJ1-2, the V gene TRBV28; 7 bases match TRBD1. Germline CDR1 is MDHEN and CDR2 is SYDVKM. V shed 6 bases, J shed 0 bases, and the junction held 7 bases outside the gene matches. The CDR3 extends over 15 amino acids. The CDR3 DNA reads as TGTGCCAGCAGAAGCCCAGGGGGTTCTAACTATGGCTACACCTTC. This translates into CASRSPGGSNYGYTF.

The DNA of the CDR3 is TGTGCCAGCAGCTTGGATCAGGGAGTGCATTCACCCCTCCACTTT. This sequence encodes CASSLDQGVHSPLHF. The chain employs TRBV5-4 and TRBJ1-6; perhaps TRBD1 as D (5 bases). This CDR3 contains 15 residues. Germline loops: CDR1 SGHNT, CDR2 YYREEE (reference sequence). Trimming took 0 bases from V and 8 from J, leaving 12 bases between them.

This clone was detected once. This chain joins TRBV27 and TRBJ2-1; 13 bases align to TRBD2. Trimming removed 5 bases from V and 6 bases from J; junction bases left unmatched: 4. Germline loops: CDR1 MNHEY, CDR2 SMNVEV (reference sequence). This CDR3 region has 15 residues. The CDR3: CASSPGTSGINEQFF. The CDR3, as DNA: TGTGCCAGCAGTCCCGGGACTAGCGGGATCAATGAGCAGTTCTTC.

The genes are TRBV24-1 and TRBJ1-1, with unresolved D. This CDR3 contains 13 residues. Between the trimmed V and J ends, which lost 7 bases and 0 bases, there was a span of 8 bases. Germline CDR1 and CDR2: KGHDR and SFDVKD. The CDR3 nucleotides read TGTGCCACCAGACAGAATGTGAACACTGAAGCTTTCTTT. Residues: CATRQNVNTEAFF.

This clone has a handful of counts. CDR3 loop: CASSLGRLAGGYEQYF. The CDR3 nucleotides read TGCGCCAGCAGCTTGGGTAGACTAGCGGGAGGATACGAGCAGTACTTC. The rearrangement links TRBV5-1 to TRBJ2-7; the match to TRBD2 covers 13 bases. The CDR3 consists of 16 residues. Germline CDR1 is SGHRS and CDR2 is YFSETQ. V trimming: 0 bases; J trimming: 4 bases; junction bases outside the gene matches: 4.